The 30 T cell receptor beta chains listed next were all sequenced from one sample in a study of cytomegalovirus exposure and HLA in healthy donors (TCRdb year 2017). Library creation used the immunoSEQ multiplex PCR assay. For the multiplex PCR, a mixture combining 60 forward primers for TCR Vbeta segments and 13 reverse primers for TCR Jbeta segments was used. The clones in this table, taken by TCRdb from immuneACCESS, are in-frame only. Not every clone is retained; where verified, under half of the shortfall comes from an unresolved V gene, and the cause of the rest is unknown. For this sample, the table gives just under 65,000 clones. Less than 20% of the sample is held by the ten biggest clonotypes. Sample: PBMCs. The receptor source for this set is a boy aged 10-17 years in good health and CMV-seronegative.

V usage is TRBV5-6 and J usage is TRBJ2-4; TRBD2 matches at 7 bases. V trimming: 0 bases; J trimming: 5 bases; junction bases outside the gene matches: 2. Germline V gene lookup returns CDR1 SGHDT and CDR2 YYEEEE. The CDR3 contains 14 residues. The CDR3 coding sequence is TGTGCCAGCAGCTTGGCGGCGGGGGAAAACATTCAGTACTTC. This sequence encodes CASSLAAGENIQYF.

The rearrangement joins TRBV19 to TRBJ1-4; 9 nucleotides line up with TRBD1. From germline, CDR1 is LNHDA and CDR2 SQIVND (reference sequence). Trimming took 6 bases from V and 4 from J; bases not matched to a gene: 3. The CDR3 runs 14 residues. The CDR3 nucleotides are TGTGCCAGTAGGACGGGACAGGGTAATGAAAAACTGTTTTTT. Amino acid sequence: CASRTGQGNEKLFF.

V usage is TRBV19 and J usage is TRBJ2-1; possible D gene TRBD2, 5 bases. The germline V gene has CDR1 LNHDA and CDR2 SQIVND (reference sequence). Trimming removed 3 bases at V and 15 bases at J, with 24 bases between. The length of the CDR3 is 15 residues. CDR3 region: CASSIRSAALVQRFF. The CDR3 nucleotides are TGTGCCAGTAGTATTAGGTCGGCGGCACTAGTCCAGAGGTTCTTC.

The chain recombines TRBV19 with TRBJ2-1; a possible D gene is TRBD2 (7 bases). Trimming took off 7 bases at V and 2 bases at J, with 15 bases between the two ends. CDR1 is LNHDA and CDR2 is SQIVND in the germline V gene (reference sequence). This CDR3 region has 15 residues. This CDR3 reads CASTVGGGPYNEQFF. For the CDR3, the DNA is TGTGCCAGTACCGTGGGGGGGGGCCCCTACAATGAGCAGTTCTTC.

Here the CDR3 DNA reads TGTGGCGTCAGTGATCCGGGACTAGACCAAGAGACCCAGTACTTC. Protein: CGVSDPGLDQETQYF. This sequence joins TRBV4-2 and TRBJ2-5; TRBD2 matches 8 bases. The CDR3 extends over 15 amino acids. Looked up from germline, CDR1 is LGHNA and CDR2 is YNFKEQ.

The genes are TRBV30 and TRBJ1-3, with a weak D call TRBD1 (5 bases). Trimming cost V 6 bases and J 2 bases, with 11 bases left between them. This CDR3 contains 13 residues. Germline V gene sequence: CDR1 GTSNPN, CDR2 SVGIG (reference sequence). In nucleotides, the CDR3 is TGTGCCTGTAGGGGATGGGCTGGAAACACCATATATTTT. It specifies CACRGWAGNTIYF.

DNA of the CDR3: TGTGCCAGCAGCGCTTGGGGGGCAGATACGCAGTATTTT. Protein product: CASSAWGADTQYF. The chain employs TRBV7-2 and TRBJ2-3, with D possibly being TRBD2 (6 bases). This CDR3 has 13 amino acids. CDR1 is SGHTA and CDR2 is FQGNSA in the germline V gene. V lost 5 bases and J 4 bases, leaving 10 bases between the germline ends. Looking up the rest from reference TRBV7-2 and TRBJ2-3 gives the full variable domain: GAGVSQSPSNKVTEKGKDVELRCDPISGHTALYWYRQSLGQGLEFLIYFQGNSAPDKSGLPSDRFSAERTGGSVSTLTIQRTQQEDSAVYLCASSAWGADTQYFGPGTRLTVL.

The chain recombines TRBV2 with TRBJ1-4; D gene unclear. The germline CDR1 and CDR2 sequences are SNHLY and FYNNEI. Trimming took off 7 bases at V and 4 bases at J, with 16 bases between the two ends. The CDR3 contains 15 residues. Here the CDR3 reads CASNQEASGNEKLFF. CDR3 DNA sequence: TGTGCCAGCAATCAAGAGGCCAGCGGTAATGAAAAACTGTTTTTT.

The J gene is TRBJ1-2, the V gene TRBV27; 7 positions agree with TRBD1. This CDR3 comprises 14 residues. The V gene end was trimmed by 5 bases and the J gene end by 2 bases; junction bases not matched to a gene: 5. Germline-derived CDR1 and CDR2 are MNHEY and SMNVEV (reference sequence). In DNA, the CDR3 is TGTGCCAGCAGTCCCCAGACAGGGAACTATGGCTACACCTTC. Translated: CASSPQTGNYGYTF.

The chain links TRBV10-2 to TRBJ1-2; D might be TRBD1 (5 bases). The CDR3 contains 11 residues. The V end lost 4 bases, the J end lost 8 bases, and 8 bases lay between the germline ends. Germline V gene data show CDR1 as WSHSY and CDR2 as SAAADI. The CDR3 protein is CASSAGLGYTF. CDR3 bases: TGCGCCAGCAGTGCAGGGTTGGGCTACACCTTC.

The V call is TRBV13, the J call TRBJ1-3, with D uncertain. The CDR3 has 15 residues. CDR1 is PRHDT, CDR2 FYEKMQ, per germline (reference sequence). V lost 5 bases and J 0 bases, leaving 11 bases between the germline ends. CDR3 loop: CASSQRRISGNTIYF. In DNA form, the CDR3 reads TGTGCCAGCAGCCAAAGGCGGATCTCTGGAAACACCATATATTTT. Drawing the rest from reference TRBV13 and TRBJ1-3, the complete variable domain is AAGVIQSPRHLIKEKRETATLKCYPIPRHDTVYWYQQGPGQDPQFLISFYEKMQSDKGSIPDRFSAQQFSDYHSELNMSSLELGDSALYFCASSQRRISGNTIYFGEGSWLTVV.

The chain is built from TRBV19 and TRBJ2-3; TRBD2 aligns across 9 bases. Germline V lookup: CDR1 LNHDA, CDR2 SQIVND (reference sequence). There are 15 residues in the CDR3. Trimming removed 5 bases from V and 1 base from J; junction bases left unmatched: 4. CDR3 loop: CASSFRTSGTDTQYF. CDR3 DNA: TGTGCCAGTAGTTTTAGGACTAGCGGCACAGATACGCAGTATTTT.

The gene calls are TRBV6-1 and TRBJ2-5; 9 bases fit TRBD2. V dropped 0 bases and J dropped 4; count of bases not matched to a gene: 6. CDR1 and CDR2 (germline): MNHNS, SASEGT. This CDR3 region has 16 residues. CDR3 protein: CASSEAAGGTRETQYF. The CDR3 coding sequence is TGTGCCAGCAGTGAAGCAGCGGGAGGCACCAGAGAGACCCAGTACTTC.

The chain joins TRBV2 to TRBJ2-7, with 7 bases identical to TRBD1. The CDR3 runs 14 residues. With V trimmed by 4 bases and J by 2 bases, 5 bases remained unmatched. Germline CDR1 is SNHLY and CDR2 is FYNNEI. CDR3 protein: CASSGQGRTYEQYF. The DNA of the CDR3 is TGTGCCAGCAGTGGACAGGGACGGACCTACGAGCAGTACTTC.

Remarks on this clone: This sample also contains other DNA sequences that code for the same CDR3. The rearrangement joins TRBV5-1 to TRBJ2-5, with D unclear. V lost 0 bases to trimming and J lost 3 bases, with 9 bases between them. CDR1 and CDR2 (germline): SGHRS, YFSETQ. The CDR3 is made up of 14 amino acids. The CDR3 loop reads CASSLGSGEETQYF. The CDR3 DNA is TGCGCCAGCAGCTTGGGTTCCGGTGAAGAGACCCAGTACTTC.

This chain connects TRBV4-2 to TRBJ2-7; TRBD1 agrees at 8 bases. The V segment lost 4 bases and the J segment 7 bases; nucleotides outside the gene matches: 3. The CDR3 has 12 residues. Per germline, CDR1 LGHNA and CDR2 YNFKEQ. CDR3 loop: CASSPNRGEQYF. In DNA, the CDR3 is TGTGCCAGCAGCCCTAACAGGGGGGAGCAGTACTTC.

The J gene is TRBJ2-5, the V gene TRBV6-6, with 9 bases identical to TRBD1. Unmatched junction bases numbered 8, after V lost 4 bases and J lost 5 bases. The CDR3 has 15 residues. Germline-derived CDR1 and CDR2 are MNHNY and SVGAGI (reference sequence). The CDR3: CASSSGTGFGETQYF. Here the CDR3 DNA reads TGTGCCAGCAGTTCCGGGACAGGGTTTGGGGAGACCCAGTACTTC.

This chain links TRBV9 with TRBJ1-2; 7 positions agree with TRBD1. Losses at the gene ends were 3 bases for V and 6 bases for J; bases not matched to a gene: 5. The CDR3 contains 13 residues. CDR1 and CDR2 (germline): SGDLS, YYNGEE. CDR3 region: CASSGFRGDGYTF. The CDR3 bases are TGTGCCAGCAGCGGGTTCAGGGGGGATGGCTACACCTTC.

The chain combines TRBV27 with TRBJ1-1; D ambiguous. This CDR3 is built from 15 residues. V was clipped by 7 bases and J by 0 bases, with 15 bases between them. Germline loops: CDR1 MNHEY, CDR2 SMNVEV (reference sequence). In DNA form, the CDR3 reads TGTGCCAGCACCCCGAGCGGCGGAATGAACACTGAAGCTTTCTTT. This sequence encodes CASTPSGGMNTEAFF.

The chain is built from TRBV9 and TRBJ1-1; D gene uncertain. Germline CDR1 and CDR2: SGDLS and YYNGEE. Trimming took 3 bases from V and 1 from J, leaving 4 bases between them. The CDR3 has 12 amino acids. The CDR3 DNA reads TGTGCCAGCAGCGGACAGAACACTGAAGCTTTCTTT. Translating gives CASSGQNTEAFF.

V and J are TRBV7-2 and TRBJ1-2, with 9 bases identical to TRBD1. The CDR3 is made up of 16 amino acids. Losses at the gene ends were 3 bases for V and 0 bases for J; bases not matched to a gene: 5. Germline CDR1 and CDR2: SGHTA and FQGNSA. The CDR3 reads CASSFGQGRSNYGYTF. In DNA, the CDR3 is TGTGCCAGCAGCTTTGGACAGGGGCGATCTAACTATGGCTACACCTTC. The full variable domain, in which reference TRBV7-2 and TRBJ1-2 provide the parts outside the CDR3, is GAGVSQSPSNKVTEKGKDVELRCDPISGHTALYWYRQSLGQGLEFLIYFQGNSAPDKSGLPSDRFSAERTGGSVSTLTIQRTQQEDSAVYLCASSFGQGRSNYGYTFGSGTRLTVV.

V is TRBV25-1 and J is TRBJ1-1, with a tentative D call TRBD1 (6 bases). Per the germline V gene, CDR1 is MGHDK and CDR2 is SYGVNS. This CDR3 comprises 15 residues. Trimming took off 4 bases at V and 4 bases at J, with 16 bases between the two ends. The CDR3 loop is CASSAFNTGTTEAFF. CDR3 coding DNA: TGTGCCAGCAGTGCGTTCAATACAGGGACCACTGAAGCTTTCTTT.

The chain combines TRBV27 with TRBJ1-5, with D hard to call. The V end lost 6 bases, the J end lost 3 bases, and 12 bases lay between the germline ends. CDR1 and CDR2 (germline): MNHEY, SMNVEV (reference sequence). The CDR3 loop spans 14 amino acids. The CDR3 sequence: CASRITGYNQPQHF. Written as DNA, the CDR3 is TGTGCCAGCAGGATCACGGGGTACAATCAGCCCCAGCATTTT.

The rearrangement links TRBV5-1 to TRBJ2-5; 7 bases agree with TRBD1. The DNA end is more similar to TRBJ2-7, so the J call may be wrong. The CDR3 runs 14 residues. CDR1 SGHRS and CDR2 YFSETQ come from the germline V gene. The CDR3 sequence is CASSNRDRAYEQYF. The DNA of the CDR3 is TGCGCCAGCAGCAACCGGGACAGAGCCTACGAGCAGTACTTC.

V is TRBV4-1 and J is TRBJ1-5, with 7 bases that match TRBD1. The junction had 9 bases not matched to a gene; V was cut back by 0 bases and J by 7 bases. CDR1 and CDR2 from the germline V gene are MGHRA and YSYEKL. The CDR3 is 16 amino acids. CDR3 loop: CASSQDLPGGWQPQHF. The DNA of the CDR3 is TGCGCCAGCAGCCAAGATCTACCAGGGGGGTGGCAGCCCCAGCATTTT.

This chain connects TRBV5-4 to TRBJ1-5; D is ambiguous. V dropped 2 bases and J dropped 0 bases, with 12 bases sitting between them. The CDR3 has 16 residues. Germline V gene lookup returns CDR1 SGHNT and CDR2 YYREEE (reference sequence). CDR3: CASSLSGNVSNQPQHF. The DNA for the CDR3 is TGTGCCAGCAGCTTATCCGGGAACGTTAGCAATCAGCCCCAGCATTTT.

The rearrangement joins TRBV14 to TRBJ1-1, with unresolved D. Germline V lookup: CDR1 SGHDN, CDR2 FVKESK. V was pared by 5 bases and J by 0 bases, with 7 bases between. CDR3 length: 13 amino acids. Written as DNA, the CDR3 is TGTGCCAGCAGCGTACAGATGAACACTGAAGCTTTCTTT. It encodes CASSVQMNTEAFF.

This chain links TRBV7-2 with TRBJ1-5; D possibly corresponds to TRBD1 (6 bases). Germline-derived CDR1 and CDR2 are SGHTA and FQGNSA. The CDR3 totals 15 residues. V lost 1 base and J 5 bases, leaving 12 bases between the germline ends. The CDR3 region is CASSLVPGGYQPQHF. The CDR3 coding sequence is TGTGCCAGCAGCTTAGTTCCGGGGGGCTATCAGCCCCAGCATTTT.

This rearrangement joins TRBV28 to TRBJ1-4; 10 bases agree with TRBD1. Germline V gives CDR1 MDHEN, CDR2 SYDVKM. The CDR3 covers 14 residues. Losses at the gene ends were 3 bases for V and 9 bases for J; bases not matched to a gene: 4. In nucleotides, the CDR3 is TGTGCCAGCAGTTTGACAGGGGGCTTGAAAAAACTGTTTTTT. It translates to CASSLTGGLKKLFF.

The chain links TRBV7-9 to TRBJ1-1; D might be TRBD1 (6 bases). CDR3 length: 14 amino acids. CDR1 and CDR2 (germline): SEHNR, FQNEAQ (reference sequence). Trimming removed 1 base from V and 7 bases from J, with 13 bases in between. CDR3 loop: CASSLGGLIDEAFF. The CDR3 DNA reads TGTGCCAGCAGCTTAGGGGGGCTGATTGATGAAGCTTTCTTT.